This TCR beta chain was captured by sequencing in a study of OX40 agonist ivuxolimab in advanced cancers. Overall study: Recorded diagnoses for dose-escalation patients were hepatocellular carcinoma, melanoma, renal cell or head and neck cancer. Three patients got partial responses; one had hepatocellular carcinoma and two had cutaneous melanoma. With a range of 23 to 79, age averaged 60 years, and 65% to 85% were male.

General study results and limits: Not determined was the antigen specificity of the expanded peripheral T cells.

The table came from immunoSEQ multiplex PCR; TCRdb's copy has only in-frame clones and leaves some out. The table has 100,000 or so clones, 87% seen once; the top ten hold around 0.28%. With regard to this clone: Its matching antigen is unknown.

The CDR3 consists of 13 residues. Germline CDR1 is WNHNN and CDR2 is SYGVQD (reference sequence). V was trimmed by 8 bases and J by 5 bases, leaving 10 bases between them. This TCR was recovered from an adult with an advanced solid tumor such as melanoma, head and neck, liver or kidney cancer. Sequences were derived from CD4+ or CD8+ T cells sorted from blood, sampled in a trial of the OX40 agonist ivuxolimab. The chain has TRBV10-1 and TRBJ1-6, with D perhaps matching TRBD1 (6 bases). DNA for the CDR3: TGCGCCAGCCGGGACATCCATAATTCACCCCTCCACTTT. It codes for CASRDIHNSPLHF.